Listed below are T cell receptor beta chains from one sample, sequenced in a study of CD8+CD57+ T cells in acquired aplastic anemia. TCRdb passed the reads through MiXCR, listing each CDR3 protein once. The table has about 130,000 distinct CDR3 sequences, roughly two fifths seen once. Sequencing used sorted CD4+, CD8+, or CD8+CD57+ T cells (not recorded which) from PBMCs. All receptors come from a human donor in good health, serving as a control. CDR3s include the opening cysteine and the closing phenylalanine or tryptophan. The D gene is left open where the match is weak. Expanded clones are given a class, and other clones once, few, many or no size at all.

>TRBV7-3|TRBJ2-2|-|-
CASSRLVTGELFF
TGTGCCAGCAGCCGGCTGGTCACCGGGGAGCTGTTTTTT
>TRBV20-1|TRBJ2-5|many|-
CSAYMGRGRQTQYF
TGCAGTGCTTACATGGGGCGAGGGAGGCAGACCCAGTACTTC
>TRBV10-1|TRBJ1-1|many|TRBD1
CASSERAGTGATEAFF
TGCGCCAGCAGTGAGAGGGCCGGGACAGGGGCGACTGAAGCTTTCTTT
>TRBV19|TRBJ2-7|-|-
CASSATGGGYEQYF
TGTGCCAGTAGTGCAACCGGGGGCGGTTACGAGCAGTACTTC
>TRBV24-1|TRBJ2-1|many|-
CATSDWVGNEQFF
TGTGCCACCAGTGATTGGGTGGGCAATGAGCAGTTCTTC
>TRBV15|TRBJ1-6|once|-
CATSRDRHSIGSLYSPLHF
TGTGCCACCAGCAGAGATCGGCACAGTATAGGTAGTTTGTATTCACCCCTCCACTTT
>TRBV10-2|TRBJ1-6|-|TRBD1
CAIEGQGHSPLHF
TGTGCCATCGAGGGACAGGGTCATTCACCCCTCCACTTT
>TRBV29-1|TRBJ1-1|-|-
CSVELGRGWWIEAFF
TGCAGCGTTGAGCTTGGTCGGGGTTGGTGGATTGAAGCTTTCTTT
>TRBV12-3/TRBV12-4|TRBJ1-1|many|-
CASSLEGTATEAFF
TGTGCCAGCAGTTTAGAAGGGACCGCCACTGAAGCTTTCTTT
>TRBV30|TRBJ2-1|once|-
CAWRQLYNEQFF
TGTGCCTGGAGACAGCTTTACAATGAGCAGTTCTTC
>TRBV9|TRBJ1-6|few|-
CASSAEVGSPLHF
TGTGCCAGCAGCGCCGAGGTGGGATCACCCCTCCACTTT
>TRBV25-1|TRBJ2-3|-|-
CASSYSAGNTDTQYF
TGTGCCAGCAGTTATTCCGCGGGGAACACAGATACGCAGTATTTT
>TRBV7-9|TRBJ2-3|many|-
CATRAEASTDTQYF
TGTGCCACCCGGGCTGAAGCCTCCACAGATACGCAGTATTTT
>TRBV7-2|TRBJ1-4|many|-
CASSLTDNEKLFF
TGTGCCAGCAGCTTAACCGATAATGAAAAACTGTTTTTT
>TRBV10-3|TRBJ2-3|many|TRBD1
CAISEFRGPNTQYF
TGTGCCATCAGTGAGTTTAGGGGGCCTAATACGCAGTATTTT
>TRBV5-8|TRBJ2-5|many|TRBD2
CASSQGGRETQYF
TGTGCCAGCAGTCAGGGAGGGAGAGAGACCCAGTACTTC
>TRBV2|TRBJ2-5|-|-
CASSESEMGTQYF
TGTGCCAGCAGTGAATCGGAGATGGGGACCCAGTACTTC
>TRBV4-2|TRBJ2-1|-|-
CASSQDEGTSHNEQFF
TGTGCCAGCAGCCAAGATGAGGGGACTTCCCATAATGAGCAGTTCTTC
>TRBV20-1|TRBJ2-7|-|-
CSAREGAPSYEQYF
TGCAGTGCTAGGGAAGGGGCGCCCTCCTACGAGCAGTACTTC
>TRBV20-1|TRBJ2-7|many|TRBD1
CSASATGGEPLVQYF
TGCAGTGCTAGTGCAACAGGGGGCGAACCCTTGGTGCAGTACTTC
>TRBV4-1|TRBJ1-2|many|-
CASSQEETLSNGYTF
TGCGCCAGCAGCCAAGAGGAGACCCTGTCAAATGGCTACACCTTC
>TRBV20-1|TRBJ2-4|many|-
CSARTPAFAIQYF
TGCAGTGCTAGAACTCCAGCTTTTGCCATTCAGTACTTC
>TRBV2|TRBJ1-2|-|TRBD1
CASSEQGAGGYTF
TGTGCCAGCAGTGAACAGGGGGCGGGAGGCTACACCTTC
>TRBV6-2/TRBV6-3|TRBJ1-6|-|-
CASSYSYGARENSPLHF
TGTGCCAGCAGTTACTCGTACGGGGCCAGGGAAAATTCACCCCTCCACTTT
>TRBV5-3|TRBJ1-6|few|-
CASGPGNSPLHF
TGTGCCAGTGGACCAGGAAATTCACCCCTCCACTTT
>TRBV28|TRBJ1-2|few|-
CASSLSLANYGYTF
TGTGCCAGCAGTTTAAGCCTGGCTAACTATGGCTACACCTTC
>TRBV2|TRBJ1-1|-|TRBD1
CAGTGGGLNEAFF
TGTGCCGGGACAGGAGGGGGCCTTAATGAAGCTTTCTTT
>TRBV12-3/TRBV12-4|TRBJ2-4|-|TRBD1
CASRKGTGPVQYF
TGTGCCAGCAGGAAGGGGACAGGTCCCGTTCAGTACTTC
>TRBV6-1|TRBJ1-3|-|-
CASSEAPGAGNTIYF
TGTGCCAGCAGTGAAGCACCGGGGGCCGGAAACACCATATATTTT
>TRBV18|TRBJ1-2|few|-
CANSPITGGSNYGYTF
TGTGCCAACTCACCAATCACAGGCGGGTCTAACTATGGCTACACCTTC
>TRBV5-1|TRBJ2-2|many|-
CASSFMSPWRGELFF
TGCGCCAGCAGCTTTATGAGCCCATGGAGAGGGGAGCTGTTTTTT
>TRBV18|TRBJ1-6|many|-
CASSPPSQGGAPLHF
TGTGCCAGCTCACCACCATCACAGGGTGGTGCACCCCTCCACTTT
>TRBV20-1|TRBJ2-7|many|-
CSATGSVNEQYF
TGCAGTGCTACAGGGTCGGTAAACGAGCAGTACTTC
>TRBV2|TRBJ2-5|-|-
CASRQQAHQETQYF
TGTGCCAGCAGACAACAGGCCCACCAAGAGACCCAGTACTTC
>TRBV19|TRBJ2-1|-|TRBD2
CASSYLAGSNEQFF
TGTGCCAGTAGTTACCTAGCGGGAAGCAATGAGCAGTTCTTC
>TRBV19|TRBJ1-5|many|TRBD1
CASSPRQGASNQPQHF
TGTGCCAGTAGTCCCCGACAGGGTGCTAGCAATCAGCCCCAGCATTTT
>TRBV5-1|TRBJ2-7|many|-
CASSFTVTYEQYF
TGCGCCAGCAGCTTTACGGTGACCTACGAGCAGTACTTC
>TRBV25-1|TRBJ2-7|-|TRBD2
CASSDSAGVYEQYF
TGTGCCAGCAGTGACTCGGCGGGGGTCTACGAGCAGTACTTC
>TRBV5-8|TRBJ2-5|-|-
CASSLLAGEFGETQYF
TGTGCCAGCAGCTTGCTCGCAGGTGAATTTGGAGAGACCCAGTACTTC